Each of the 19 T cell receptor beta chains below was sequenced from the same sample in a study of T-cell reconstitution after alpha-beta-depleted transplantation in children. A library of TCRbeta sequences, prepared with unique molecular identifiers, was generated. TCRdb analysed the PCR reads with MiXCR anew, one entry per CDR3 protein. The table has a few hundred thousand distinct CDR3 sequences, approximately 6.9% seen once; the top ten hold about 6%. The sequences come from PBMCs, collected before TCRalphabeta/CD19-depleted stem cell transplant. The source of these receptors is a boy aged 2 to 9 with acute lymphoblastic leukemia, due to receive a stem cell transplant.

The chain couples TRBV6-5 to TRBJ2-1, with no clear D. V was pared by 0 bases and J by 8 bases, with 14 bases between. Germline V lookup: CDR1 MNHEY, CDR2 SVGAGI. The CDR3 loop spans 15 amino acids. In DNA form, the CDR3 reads TGTGCCAGCAGTTACTCGACGCTTACCAGAGATGAGCAGTTCTTC. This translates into CASSYSTLTRDEQFF.

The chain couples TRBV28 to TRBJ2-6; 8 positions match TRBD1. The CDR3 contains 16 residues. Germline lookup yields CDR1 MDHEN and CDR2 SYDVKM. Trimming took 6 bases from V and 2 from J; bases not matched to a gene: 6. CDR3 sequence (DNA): TGTGCCAGCAGCCCGGGACAGGCAACTGGGGCCAACGTCCTGACTTTC. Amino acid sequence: CASSPGQATGANVLTF. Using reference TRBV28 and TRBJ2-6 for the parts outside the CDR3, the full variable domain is DVKVTQSSRYLVKRTGEKVFLECVQDMDHENMFWYRQDPGLGLRLIYFSYDVKMKEKGDIPEGYSVSREKKERFSLILESASTNQTSMYLCASSPGQATGANVLTFGAGSRLTVL.

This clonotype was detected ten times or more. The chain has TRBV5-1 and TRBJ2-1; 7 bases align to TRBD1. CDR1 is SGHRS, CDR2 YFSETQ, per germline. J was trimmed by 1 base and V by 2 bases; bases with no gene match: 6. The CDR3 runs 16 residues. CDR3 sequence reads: CASSFTDRESYNEQFF. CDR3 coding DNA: TGCGCCAGCAGCTTTACCGACAGGGAATCCTACAATGAGCAGTTCTTC.

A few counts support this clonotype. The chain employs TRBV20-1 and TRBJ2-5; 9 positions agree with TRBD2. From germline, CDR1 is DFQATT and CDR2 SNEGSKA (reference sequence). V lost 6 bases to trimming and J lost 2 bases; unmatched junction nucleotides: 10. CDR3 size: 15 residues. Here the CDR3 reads CSAPKTSGPQETQYF. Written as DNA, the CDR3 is TGCAGTGCGCCGAAGACTAGCGGACCTCAAGAGACCCAGTACTTC.

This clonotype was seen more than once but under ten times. CDR3: CASSSFVGSGGYNEQFF. The CDR3 DNA reads TGTGCCAGCAGTTCCTTCGTGGGTAGCGGGGGGTACAATGAGCAGTTCTTC. The chain recombines TRBV27 with TRBJ2-1, with 10 bases fitting TRBD2. V lost 4 bases to trimming and J lost 4 bases; unmatched junction nucleotides: 10. The germline V gene has CDR1 MNHEY and CDR2 SMNVEV (reference sequence). This CDR3 is built from 17 residues.

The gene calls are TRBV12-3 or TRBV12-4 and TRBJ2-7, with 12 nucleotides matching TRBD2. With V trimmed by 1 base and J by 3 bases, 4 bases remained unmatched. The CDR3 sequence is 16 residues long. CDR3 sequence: CASSLDTSGGIYEQYF. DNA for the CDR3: TGTGCCAGCAGTTTAGATACTAGCGGGGGGATCTACGAGCAGTACTTC.

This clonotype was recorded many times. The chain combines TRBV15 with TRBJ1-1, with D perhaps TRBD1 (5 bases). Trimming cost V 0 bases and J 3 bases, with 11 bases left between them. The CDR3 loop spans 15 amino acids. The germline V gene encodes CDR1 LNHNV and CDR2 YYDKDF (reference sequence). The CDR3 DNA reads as TGTGCCACCAGCAGAGATTCGGGACGGGACACTGAAGCTTTCTTT. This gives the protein CATSRDSGRDTEAFF.

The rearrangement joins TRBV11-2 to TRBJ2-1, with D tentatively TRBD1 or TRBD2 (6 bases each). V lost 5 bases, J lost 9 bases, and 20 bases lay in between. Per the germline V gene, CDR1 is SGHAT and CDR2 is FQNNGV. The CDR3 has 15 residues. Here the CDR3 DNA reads TGTGCCAGCAGCGGGACTCTACCCGGGGGCAGTGAGCAGTTCTTC. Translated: CASSGTLPGGSEQFF.

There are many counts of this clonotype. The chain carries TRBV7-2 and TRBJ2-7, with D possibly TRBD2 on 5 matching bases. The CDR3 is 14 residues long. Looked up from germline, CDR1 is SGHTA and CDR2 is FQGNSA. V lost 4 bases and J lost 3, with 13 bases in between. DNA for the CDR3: TGTGCCAGCAGCTACGGGATTGAGATCTACGAGCAGTACTTC. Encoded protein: CASSYGIEIYEQYF. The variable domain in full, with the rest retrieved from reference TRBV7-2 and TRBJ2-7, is GAGVSQSPSNKVTEKGKDVELRCDPISGHTALYWYRQSLGQGLEFLIYFQGNSAPDKSGLPSDRFSAERTGGSVSTLTIQRTQQEDSAVYLCASSYGIEIYEQYFGPGTRLTVT.

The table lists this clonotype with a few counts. The chain's CDR3 is CASSLIQGGPNEQFF. Here the CDR3 DNA reads TGTGCCAGCAGTTTAATACAGGGGGGCCCCAATGAGCAGTTCTTC. The rearrangement links TRBV28 to TRBJ2-1; TRBD1 matches 8 bases. Germline-derived CDR1 and CDR2 are MDHEN and SYDVKM. V trimming: 2 bases; J trimming: 6 bases; junction bases outside the gene matches: 6. CDR3 length: 15 residues.

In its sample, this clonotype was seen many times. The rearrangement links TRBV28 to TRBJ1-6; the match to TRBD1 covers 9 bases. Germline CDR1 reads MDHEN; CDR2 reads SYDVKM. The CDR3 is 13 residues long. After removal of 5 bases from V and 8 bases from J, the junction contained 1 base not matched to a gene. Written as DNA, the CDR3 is TGTGCCAGCAGTGGACAGGGGTATTCACCCCTCCACTTT. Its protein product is CASSGQGYSPLHF.

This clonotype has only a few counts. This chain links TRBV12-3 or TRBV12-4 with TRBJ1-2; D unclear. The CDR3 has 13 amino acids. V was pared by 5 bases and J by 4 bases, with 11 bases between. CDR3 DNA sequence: TGTGCCAGCAGTCCAGGTCTTAGCTATGGCTACACCTTC. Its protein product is CASSPGLSYGYTF.

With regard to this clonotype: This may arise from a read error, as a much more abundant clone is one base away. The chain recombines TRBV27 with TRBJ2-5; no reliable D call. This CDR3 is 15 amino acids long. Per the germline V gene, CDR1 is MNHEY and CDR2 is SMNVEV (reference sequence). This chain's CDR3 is CASSLSPFTPETEYF. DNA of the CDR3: TGTGCCAGCAGTTTATCGCCTTTTACCCCGGAGACCGAGTACTTC.

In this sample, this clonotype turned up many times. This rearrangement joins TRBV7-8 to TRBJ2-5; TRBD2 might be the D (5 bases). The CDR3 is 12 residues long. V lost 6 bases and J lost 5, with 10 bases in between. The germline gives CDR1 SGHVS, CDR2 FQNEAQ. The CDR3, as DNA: TGTGCCAGCAGGGGCGGGCTGGAGACCCAGTACTTC. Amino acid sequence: CASRGGLETQYF.

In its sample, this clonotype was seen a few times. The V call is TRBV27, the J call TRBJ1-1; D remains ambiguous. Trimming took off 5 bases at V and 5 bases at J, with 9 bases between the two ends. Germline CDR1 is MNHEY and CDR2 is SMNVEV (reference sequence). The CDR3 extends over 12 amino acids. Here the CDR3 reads CASSIPGTEAFF. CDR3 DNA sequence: TGTGCCAGCAGTATACCGGGGACTGAAGCTTTCTTT.

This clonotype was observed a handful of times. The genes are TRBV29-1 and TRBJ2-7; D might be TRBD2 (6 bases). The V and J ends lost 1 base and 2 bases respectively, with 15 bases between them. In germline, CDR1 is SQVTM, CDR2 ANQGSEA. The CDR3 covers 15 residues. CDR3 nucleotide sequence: TGCAGCGTTGAAGTTAGCAGGGAGGTCGCCTACGAGCAGTACTTC. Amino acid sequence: CSVEVSREVAYEQYF.

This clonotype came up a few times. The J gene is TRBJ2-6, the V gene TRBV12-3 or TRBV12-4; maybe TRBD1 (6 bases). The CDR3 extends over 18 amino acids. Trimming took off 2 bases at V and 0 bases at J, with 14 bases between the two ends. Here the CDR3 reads CASSLRQDLSSGANVLTF. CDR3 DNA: TGTGCCAGCAGTTTACGACAGGACCTAAGCTCTGGGGCCAACGTCCTGACTTTC.

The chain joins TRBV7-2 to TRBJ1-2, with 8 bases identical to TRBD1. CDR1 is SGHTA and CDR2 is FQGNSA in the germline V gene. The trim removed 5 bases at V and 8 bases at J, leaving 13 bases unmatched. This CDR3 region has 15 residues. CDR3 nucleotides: TGTGCCAGCAGCGCACCGGACAGGGCGATTGAGGGCTACACCTTC. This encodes CASSAPDRAIEGYTF. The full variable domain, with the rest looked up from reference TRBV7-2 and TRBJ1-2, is GAGVSQSPSNKVTEKGKDVELRCDPISGHTALYWYRQSLGQGLEFLIYFQGNSAPDKSGLPSDRFSAERTGGSVSTLTIQRTQQEDSAVYLCASSAPDRAIEGYTFGSGTRLTVV.

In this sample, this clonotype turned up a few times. The CDR3 region has the DNA TGTGCCAGCAGCCCCAGGGTTCGAATCGGGGGGAATCAGCCCCAGCATTTT. This codes for CASSPRVRIGGNQPQHF. J is TRBJ1-5 and V is TRBV6-2 or TRBV6-3; maybe TRBD1 (5 bases). Trimming shortened V by 6 bases and J by 4 bases, and 22 bases separated the two germline ends. The germline V gene encodes CDR1 MNHEY and CDR2 SVGEGT. CDR3 length: 17 amino acids.